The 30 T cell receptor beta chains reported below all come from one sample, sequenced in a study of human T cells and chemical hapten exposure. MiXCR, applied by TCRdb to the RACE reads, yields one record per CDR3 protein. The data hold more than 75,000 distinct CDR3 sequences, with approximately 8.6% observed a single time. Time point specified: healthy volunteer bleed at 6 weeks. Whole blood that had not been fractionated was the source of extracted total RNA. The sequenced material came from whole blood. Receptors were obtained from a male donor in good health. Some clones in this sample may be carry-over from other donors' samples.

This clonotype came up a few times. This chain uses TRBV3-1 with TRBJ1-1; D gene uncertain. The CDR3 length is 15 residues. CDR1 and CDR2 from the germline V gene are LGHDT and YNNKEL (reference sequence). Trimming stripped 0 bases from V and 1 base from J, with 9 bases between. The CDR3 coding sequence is TGTGCCAGCAGCCAAGAGACGCGGAGGAACACTGAAGCTTTCTTT. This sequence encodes CASSQETRRNTEAFF. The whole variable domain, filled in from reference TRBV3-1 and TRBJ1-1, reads DTAVSQTPKYLVTQMGNDKSIKCEQNLGHDTMYWYKQDSKKFLKIMFSYNNKELIINETVPNRFSPKSPDKAHLNLHINSLELGDSAVYFCASSQETRRNTEAFFGQGTRLTVV.

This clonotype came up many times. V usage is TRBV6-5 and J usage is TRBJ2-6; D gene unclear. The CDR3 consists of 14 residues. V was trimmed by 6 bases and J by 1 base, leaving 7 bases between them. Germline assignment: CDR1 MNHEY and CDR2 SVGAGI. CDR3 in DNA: TGTGCCAGCAGAGGTCTATCTGGGGCCAACGTCCTGACTTTC. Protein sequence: CASRGLSGANVLTF.

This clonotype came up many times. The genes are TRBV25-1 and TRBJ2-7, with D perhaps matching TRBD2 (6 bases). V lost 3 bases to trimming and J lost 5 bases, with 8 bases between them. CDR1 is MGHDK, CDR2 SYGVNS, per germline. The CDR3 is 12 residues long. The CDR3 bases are TGTGCCAGCAGTGACCCTAGCGACGAGCAGTACTTC. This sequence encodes CASSDPSDEQYF.

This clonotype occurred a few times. In nucleotides, the CDR3 is TGTGCCAGCAGCCTATTAGCGGGATATGGAGAGACCCAGTACTTC. Translation gives CASSLLAGYGETQYF. The chain couples TRBV2 to TRBJ2-5; 8 positions agree with TRBD2. Germline loops: CDR1 SNHLY, CDR2 FYNNEI. The CDR3 covers 15 residues. J gave up 4 bases and V 6 bases, and 10 bases lay outside the gene matches.

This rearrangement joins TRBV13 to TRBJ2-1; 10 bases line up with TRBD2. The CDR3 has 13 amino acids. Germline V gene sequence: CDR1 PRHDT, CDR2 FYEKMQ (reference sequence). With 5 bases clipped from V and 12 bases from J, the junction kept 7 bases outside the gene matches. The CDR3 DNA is TGTGCCAGCAGCCCAGGACTAGCGGAGGGGCAGTTCTTC. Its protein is CASSPGLAEGQFF.

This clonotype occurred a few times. CDR3 coding DNA: TGTGCCAGCACCTCCGAGCTCTACAATGAGCAGTTCTTC. The encoded protein is CASTSELYNEQFF. The gene calls are TRBV11-3 and TRBJ2-1; D is undetermined. The CDR3 runs 13 residues. The V and J ends lost 7 bases and 3 bases respectively, with 10 bases between them. CDR1 is SGHNT and CDR2 is YENEEA in the germline V gene.

CDR3 protein: CASSYRGRAGEGDEQFF. The CDR3 DNA sequence: TGTGCCAGCAGTTACCGCGGGAGGGCCGGTGAAGGGGATGAGCAGTTCTTC. This chain joins TRBV6-6 and TRBJ2-1, with TRBD2 identical over 9 bases. This CDR3 comprises 17 residues. The germline gives CDR1 MNHNY, CDR2 SVGAGI (reference sequence). Trimming removed 2 bases from V and 8 bases from J; junction bases left unmatched: 13.

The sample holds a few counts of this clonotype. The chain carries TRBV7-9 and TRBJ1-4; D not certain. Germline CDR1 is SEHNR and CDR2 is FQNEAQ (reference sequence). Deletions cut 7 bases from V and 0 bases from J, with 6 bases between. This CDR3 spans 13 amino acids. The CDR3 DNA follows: TGTGCCAGCATGGCAGCAACTAATGAAAAACTGTTTTTT. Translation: CASMAATNEKLFF.

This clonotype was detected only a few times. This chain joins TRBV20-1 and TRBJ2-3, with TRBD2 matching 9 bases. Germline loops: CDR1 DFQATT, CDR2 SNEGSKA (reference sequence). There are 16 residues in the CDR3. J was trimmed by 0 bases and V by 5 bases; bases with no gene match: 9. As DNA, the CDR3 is TGCAGTGCTGGTCCTAGCGGGGCGGCCAGCACAGATACGCAGTATTTT. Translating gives CSAGPSGAASTDTQYF.

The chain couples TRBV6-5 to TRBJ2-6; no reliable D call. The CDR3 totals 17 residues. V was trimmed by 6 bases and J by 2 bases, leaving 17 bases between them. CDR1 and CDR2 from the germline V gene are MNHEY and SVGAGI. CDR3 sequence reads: CASSPSPQVPGANVLTF. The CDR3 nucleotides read TGTGCCAGCAGCCCGAGCCCCCAGGTCCCTGGGGCCAACGTCCTGACTTTC.

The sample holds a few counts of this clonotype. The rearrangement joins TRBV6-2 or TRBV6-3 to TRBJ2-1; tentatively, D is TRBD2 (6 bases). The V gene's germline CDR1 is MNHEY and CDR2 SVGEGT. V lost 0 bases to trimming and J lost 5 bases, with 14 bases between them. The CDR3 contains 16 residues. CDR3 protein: CASSYSTVGGDNEQFF. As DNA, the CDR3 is TGTGCCAGCAGTTACTCGACGGTCGGGGGAGACAATGAGCAGTTCTTC.

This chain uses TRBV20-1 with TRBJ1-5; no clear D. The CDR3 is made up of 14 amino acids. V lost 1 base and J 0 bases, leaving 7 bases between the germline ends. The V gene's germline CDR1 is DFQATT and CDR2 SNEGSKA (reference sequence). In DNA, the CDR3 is TGCAGTGCTAGAGGCGAGAGTAGCAATCAGCCCCAGCATTTT. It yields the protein CSARGESSNQPQHF.

The DNA of the CDR3 is TGTGCCAGCAGGCCTCCGGGACTAGAAGGCGCCGGGGAGCTGTTTTTT. Translating it yields CASRPPGLEGAGELFF. The V gene is TRBV7-2, the J gene TRBJ2-2, with TRBD2 matching over 8 bases. Trimming cost V 6 bases and J 6 bases; bases outside gene matches: 12. The CDR3 runs to 16 residues. Germline V gives CDR1 SGHTA, CDR2 FQGNSA. Full variable domain (missing parts from reference TRBV7-2 and TRBJ2-2): GAGVSQSPSNKVTEKGKDVELRCDPISGHTALYWYRQSLGQGLEFLIYFQGNSAPDKSGLPSDRFSAERTGGSVSTLTIQRTQQEDSAVYLCASRPPGLEGAGELFFGEGSRLTVL.

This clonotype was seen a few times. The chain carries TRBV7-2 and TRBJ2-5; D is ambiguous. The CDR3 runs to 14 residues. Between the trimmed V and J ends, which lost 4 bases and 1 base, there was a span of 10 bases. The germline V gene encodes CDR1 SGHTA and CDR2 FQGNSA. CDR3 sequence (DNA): TGTGCCAGCAGCTCCCCGACAAGCCAAGAGACCCAGTACTTC. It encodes CASSSPTSQETQYF. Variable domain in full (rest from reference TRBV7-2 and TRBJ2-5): GAGVSQSPSNKVTEKGKDVELRCDPISGHTALYWYRQSLGQGLEFLIYFQGNSAPDKSGLPSDRFSAERTGGSVSTLTIQRTQQEDSAVYLCASSSPTSQETQYFGPGTRLLVL.

CDR3 amino acids: CASSLDGAADTQYF. The CDR3 DNA reads as TGCGCCAGCAGCTTAGATGGGGCGGCGGATACGCAGTATTTT. The rearrangement joins TRBV5-1 to TRBJ2-3; D possibly corresponds to TRBD1 (5 bases). The V end was cut by 2 bases, the J end by 6 bases, with 13 bases between. The CDR3 contains 14 residues. CDR1 is SGHRS, CDR2 YFSETQ, per germline.

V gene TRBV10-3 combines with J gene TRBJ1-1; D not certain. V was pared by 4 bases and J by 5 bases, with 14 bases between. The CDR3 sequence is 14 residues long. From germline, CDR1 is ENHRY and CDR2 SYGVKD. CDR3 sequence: CAISGRGEGTEAFF. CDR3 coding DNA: TGTGCCATCAGTGGGCGGGGAGAAGGAACTGAAGCTTTCTTT.

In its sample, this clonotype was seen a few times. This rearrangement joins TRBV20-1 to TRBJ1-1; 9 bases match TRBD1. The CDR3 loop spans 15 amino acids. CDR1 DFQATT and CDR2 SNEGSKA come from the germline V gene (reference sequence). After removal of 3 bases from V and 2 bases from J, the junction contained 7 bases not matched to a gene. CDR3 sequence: CSASHNRGHNTEAFF. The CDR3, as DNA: TGCAGTGCTAGCCATAACAGGGGGCACAACACTGAAGCTTTCTTT.

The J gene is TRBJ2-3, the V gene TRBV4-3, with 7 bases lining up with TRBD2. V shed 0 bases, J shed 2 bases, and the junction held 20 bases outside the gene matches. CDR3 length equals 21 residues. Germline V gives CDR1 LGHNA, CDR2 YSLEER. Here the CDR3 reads CASSQDRSSGLWPGYTDTQYF. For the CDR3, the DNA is TGCGCCAGCAGCCAAGACCGTAGTAGCGGGTTGTGGCCAGGTTACACAGATACGCAGTATTTT.

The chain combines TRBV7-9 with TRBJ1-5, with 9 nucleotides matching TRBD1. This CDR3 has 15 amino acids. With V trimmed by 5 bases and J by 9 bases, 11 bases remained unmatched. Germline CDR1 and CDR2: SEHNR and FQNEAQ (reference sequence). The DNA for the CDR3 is TGTGCCAGCAGCCCCGCCGGGACAGGGTTGTCGCCCCAGCATTTT. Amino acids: CASSPAGTGLSPQHF. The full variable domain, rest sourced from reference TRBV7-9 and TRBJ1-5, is DTGVSQNPRHKITKRGQNVTFRCDPISEHNRLYWYRQTLGQGPEFLTYFQNEAQLEKSRLLSDRFSAERPKGSFSTLEIQRTEQGDSAMYLCASSPAGTGLSPQHFGDGTRLSIL.

The CDR3: CASSSRTDSNQPQHF. The CDR3 DNA follows: TGTGCCAGCAGTTCAAGGACGGATAGCAATCAGCCCCAGCATTTT. The V and J genes are TRBV12-3 or TRBV12-4 and TRBJ1-5; D unresolved. V lost 4 bases and J lost 0, with 10 bases in between. The CDR3 covers 15 residues.

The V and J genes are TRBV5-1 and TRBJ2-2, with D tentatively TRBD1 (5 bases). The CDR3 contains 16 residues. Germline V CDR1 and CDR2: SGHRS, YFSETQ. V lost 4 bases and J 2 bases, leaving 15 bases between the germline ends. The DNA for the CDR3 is TGCGCCAGCAGCCTGGCCCCAGGGTCAAACACCGGGGAGCTGTTTTTT. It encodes CASSLAPGSNTGELFF.

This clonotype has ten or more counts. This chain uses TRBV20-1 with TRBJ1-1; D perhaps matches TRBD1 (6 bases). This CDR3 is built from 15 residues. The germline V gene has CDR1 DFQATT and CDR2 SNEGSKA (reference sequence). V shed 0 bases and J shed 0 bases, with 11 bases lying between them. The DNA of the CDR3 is TGCAGTGCTAGAGATGTTCGGACAGTGAACACTGAAGCTTTCTTT. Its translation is CSARDVRTVNTEAFF.

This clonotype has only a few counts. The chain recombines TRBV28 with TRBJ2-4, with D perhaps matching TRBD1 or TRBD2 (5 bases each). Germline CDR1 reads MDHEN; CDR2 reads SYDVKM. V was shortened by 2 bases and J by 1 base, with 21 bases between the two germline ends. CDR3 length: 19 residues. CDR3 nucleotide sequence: TGTGCCAGCAGTTTACTAGGCTTCGGGACGCCGGACGCCAAAAACATTCAGTACTTC. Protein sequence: CASSLLGFGTPDAKNIQYF. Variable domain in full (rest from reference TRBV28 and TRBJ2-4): DVKVTQSSRYLVKRTGEKVFLECVQDMDHENMFWYRQDPGLGLRLIYFSYDVKMKEKGDIPEGYSVSREKKERFSLILESASTNQTSMYLCASSLLGFGTPDAKNIQYFGAGTRLSVL.

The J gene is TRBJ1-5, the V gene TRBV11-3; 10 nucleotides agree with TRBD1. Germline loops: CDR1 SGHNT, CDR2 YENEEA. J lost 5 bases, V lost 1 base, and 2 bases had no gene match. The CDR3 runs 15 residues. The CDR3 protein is CASSLGQGAYQPQHF. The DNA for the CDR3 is TGTGCCAGCAGCTTAGGACAGGGGGCCTATCAGCCCCAGCATTTT.

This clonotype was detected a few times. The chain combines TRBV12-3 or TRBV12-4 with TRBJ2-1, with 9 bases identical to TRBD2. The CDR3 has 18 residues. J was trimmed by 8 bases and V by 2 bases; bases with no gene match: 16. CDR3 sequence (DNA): TGTGCCAGCAGTTTATCTCAGGGTGGCGCGGGAGGGCCCCATGAGCAGTTCTTC. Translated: CASSLSQGGAGGPHEQFF.

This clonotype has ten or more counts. CDR3: CASSLAHDRSPYGYTF. As DNA, the CDR3 is TGTGCCAGCAGCTTGGCCCATGACAGGTCCCCCTATGGCTACACCTTC. V gene TRBV5-6 combines with J gene TRBJ1-2; weak D call: TRBD1 (6 bases). There are 16 residues in the CDR3. Trimming removed 0 bases at V and 4 bases at J, with 16 bases between. From germline, CDR1 is SGHDT and CDR2 YYEEEE.

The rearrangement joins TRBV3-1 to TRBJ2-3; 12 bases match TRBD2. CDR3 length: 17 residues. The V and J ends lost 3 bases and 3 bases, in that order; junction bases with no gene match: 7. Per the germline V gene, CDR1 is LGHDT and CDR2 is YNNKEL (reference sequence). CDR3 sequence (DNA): TGTGCCAGCAGCCACCTAGCGGGAGGGCCCGTGACAGATACGCAGTATTTT. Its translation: CASSHLAGGPVTDTQYF.

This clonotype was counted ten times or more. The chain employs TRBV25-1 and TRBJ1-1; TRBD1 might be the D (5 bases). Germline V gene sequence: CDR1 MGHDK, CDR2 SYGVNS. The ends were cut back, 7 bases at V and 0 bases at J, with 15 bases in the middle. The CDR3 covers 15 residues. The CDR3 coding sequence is TGTGCCAGCAAAATGAGGGGAGGGATGAACACTGAAGCTTTCTTT. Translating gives CASKMRGGMNTEAFF.

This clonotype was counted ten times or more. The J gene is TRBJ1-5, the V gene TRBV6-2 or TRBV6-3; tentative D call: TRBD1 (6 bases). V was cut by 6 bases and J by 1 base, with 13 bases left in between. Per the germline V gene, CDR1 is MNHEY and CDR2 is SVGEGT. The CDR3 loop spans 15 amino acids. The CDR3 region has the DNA TGTGCCAGCAGCCTCGACAGGATCAGCAATCAGCCCCAGCATTTT. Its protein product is CASSLDRISNQPQHF.

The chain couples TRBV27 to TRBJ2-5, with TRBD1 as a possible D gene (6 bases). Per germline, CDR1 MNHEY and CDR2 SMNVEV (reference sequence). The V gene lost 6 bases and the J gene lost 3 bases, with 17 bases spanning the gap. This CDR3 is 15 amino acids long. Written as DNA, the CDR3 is TGTGCCAGCAGACATTTCCGGGACACCGAAGAGACCCAGTACTTC. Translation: CASRHFRDTEETQYF.